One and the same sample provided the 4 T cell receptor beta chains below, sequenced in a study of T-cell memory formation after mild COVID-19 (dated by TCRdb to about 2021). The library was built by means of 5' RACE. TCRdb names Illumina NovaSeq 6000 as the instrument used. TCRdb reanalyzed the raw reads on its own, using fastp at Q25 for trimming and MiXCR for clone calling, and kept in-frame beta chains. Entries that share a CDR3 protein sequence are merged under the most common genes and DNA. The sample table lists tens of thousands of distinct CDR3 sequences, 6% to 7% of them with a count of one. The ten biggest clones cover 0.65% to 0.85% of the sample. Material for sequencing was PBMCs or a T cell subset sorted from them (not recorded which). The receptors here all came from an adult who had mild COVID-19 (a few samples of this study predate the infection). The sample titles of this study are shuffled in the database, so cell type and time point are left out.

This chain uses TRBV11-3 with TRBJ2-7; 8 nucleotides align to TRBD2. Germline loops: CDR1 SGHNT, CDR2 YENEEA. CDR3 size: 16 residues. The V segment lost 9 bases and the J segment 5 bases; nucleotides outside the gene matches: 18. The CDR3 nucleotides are TGTGCCAGTGATGGATCCCTCCGGGAGGGTGAACACGAGCAGTACTTC. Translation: CASDGSLREGEHEQYF.

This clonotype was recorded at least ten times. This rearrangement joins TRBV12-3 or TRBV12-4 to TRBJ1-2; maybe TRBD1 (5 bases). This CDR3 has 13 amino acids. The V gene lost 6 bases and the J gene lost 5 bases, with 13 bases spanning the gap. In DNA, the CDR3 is TGTGCCAGCAGCCAGACAGAAAAATATGGCTACACCTTC. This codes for CASSQTEKYGYTF.

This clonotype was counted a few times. The CDR3 DNA follows: TGTGCCAGCAGCCAAGTAAACAGCTTGACTAACTATGGCTACACCTTC. Its protein is CASSQVNSLTNYGYTF. This rearrangement joins TRBV14 to TRBJ1-2; D is ambiguous. Per germline, CDR1 SGHDN and CDR2 FVKESK. Trimming pared 1 base from V and 0 bases from J, leaving 12 bases between. This CDR3 region has 16 residues.

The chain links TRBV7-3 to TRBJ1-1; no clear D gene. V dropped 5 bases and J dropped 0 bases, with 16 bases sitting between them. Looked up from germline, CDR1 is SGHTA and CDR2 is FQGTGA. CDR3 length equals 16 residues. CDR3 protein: CASSMTRLAMNTEAFF. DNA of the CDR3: TGTGCCAGCAGCATGACGAGGTTGGCAATGAACACTGAAGCTTTCTTT.